The source of this T cell receptor beta chain is a study of shared clonotypes between healthy human individuals. Findings and limits, study-wide: Researchers found naive subsets generally carried larger estimated richness than memory subsets.

Germline loops: CDR1 MNHEY, CDR2 SMNVEV (reference sequence). CDR3 length: 14 residues. Only in-frame clones appear in the TCRdb table, and some are missing; sequencing was by immunoSEQ multiplex PCR. Here the sample spans some 1 million clones, 65% to 80% being singletons. To note about this clone: No antigen is known for it. A junction end diverges from the germline sequence, so it may reflect a read error.

The clonotype comes from a man younger than 35 in good health. Source material: memory CD4+ T cells sorted from blood. As for subset: CD45RA-negative fraction. The V gene is TRBV27, the J gene TRBJ1-2; TRBD1 matches 12 bases. CDR3 DNA sequence: TGTGCCAGCAGTTTAGCAGGGACAGGGGGCGAAATTTTCTTC. The encoded protein is CASSLAGTGGEIFF.